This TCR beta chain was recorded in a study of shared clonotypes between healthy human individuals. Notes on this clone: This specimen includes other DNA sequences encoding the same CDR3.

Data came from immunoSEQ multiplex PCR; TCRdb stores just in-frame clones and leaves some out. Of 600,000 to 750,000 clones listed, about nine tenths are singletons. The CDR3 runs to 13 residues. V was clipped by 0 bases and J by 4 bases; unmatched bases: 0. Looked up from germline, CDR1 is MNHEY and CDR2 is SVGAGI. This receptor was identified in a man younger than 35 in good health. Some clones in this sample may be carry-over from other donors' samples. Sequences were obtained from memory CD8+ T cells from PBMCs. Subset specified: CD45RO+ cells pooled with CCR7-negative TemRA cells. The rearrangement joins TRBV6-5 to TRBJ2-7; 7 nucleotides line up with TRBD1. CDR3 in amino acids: CASSYSTGYEQYF. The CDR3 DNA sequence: TGTGCCAGCAGTTACTCGACAGGGTACGAGCAGTACTTC.